This TCR beta chain was sequenced during a study of cytomegalovirus exposure and HLA in healthy donors. Study-level results: Through in vitro validation, three CMV-associated chains were shown to be specific for CMV antigens. Reportedly, fewer N-insertions than the approximately 700-donor mean appeared in an Asian-associated ancestry cluster in a later analysis. Accounts indicate the classifier identified cytomegalovirus status with strong specificity and sensitivity. Among TCR beta chains of equal frequency, HLA-associated ones were more clonally expanded in a later analysis.

On this clone: Antigen specificity is unknown.

60 Vbeta and 13 Jbeta primers were used in PCR. Sequencing used immunoSEQ multiplex PCR; TCRdb keeps in-frame clones, though not all of them. The sample data list about 210,000 clones. The CDR3 totals 15 residues. Germline V gene sequence: CDR1 MGHRA, CDR2 YSYEKL. Trimming shortened V by 5 bases and J by 3 bases, and 15 bases separated the two germline ends. The sequence came from a woman aged 30 to 39 in good health and CMV-seropositive. Input material: PBMCs. V and J are TRBV4-1 and TRBJ2-3; TRBD1 is a possible D gene (6 bases). The CDR3 is CASSEGELLTDTQYF. CDR3 bases: TGCGCCAGCAGCGAGGGGGAACTTCTAACAGATACGCAGTATTTT.